Sequencing of this TCR beta chain was carried out in a study of control samples from healthy donors and cancer patients. CDR3 length: 13 amino acids. V was clipped by 6 bases and J by 0 bases, with 9 bases between them. CDR1 is MNHEY and CDR2 is SMNVEV in the germline V gene (reference sequence). Some clones are missing from TCRdb's copy, which holds only in-frame ones; the method was immunoSEQ multiplex PCR. The table has around 170,000 clones, 88% seen once; the top ten hold approximately 4.9%. The specimen sequenced was blood. The TCR was taken from a woman aged 25 to 45 in good health. The chain couples TRBV27 to TRBJ2-7; unclear D gene. The CDR3 loop is CASSPASSYEQYF. DNA of the CDR3: TGTGCCAGCAGCCCCGCGAGCTCCTACGAGCAGTACTTC.